The entry that follows covers one T cell receptor beta chain sequence. This CDR3 contains 14 residues. V gave up 5 bases and J gave up 7 bases, with 14 bases separating them. Germline V gives CDR1 SNHLY, CDR2 FYNNEI. Authors' methods: Nucleated cell number was recorded as an estimate derived from reference gene primer amplification. Clones were read by immunoSEQ multiplex PCR, and TCRdb kept only the in-frame ones, dropping some. For V, J and clone size, that table is used; D and trimming come from the DNA. The sample has some 98,000 clones; approximately 84% are singletons. The sample is drawn from a study of blood T cell repertoires in COVID-19. The overall study: The study drew acute and convalescent COVID-19 samples from the United States, Italy and Spain. The cDNA or gDNA used as material had been derived from T cells, B-cell-depleted T cells, or PBMCs.

The V call is TRBV2, the J call TRBJ1-4, with TRBD1 as a possible D gene (5 bases). This clonotype was obtained from a man in his 70s with acute or convalescent COVID-19. Sequencing input: peripheral blood. The DNA for the CDR3 is TGTGCCAGCAGTAATCAGGCAGGGTCTGAAAAACTGTTTTTT. Amino acid sequence: CASSNQAGSEKLFF. Supplemented by reference TRBV2 and TRBJ1-4, the full variable domain reads EPEVTQTPSHQVTQMGQEVILRCVPISNHLYFYWYRQILGQKVEFLVSFYNNEISEKSEIFDDQFSVERPDGSNFTLKIRSTKLEDSAMYFCASSNQAGSEKLFFGSGTQLSVL.